This TCR beta chain was observed in a study of cytomegalovirus exposure and HLA in healthy donors. Study-wide points: Being productive about 87% or about 30% of the time was typical of most TCR beta V segments in an earlier analysis.

This clone came up a few times. Its antigen remains unidentified. It was healthy bone marrow donors who served as donors. The PCR had 60 Vbeta and 13 Jbeta primers. Study processing details: Later work found about 80 million unique TCR beta chains, with about 10 million shared. Libraries were prepared by immunoSEQ multiplex PCR; TCRdb keeps only in-frame clonotypes and omits some of them. V, J and clone size reflect that table, while D and trimming were determined from the DNA. This sample yields around 100,000 clones, of which 78% are seen a single time; approximately 4% belongs to the top ten. What was sequenced was PBMCs. The source of this sequence is a middle-aged woman in good health and CMV-seropositive.

The CDR3, as DNA: TGCGCCAGCAGCGGCGGACAGGGGGCATCGGACTATGGCTACACCTTC. Its translation: CASSGGQGASDYGYTF. The chain recombines TRBV5-1 with TRBJ1-2; 11 bases are a match to TRBD1. The CDR3 is 16 residues long. The trim removed 4 bases at V and 3 bases at J, leaving 8 bases unmatched. Germline V gene sequence: CDR1 SGHRS, CDR2 YFSETQ. Supplemented by reference TRBV5-1 and TRBJ1-2, the full variable domain reads KAGVTQTPRYLIKTRGQQVTLSCSPISGHRSVSWYQQTPGQGLQFLFEYFSETQRNKGNFPGRFSGRQFSNSRSEMNVSTLELGDSALYLCASSGGQGASDYGYTFGSGTRLTVV.